The clone carrying this T cell receptor (beta chain) was detected only once. These data come from a study of blood T cell repertoires in COVID-19. Looking at the study overall: Researchers got acute and convalescent COVID-19 samples from the United States, Italy and Spain.

The CDR3 is 15 residues long. The V gene end was trimmed by 6 bases and the J gene end by 9 bases; junction bases not matched to a gene: 14. The germline V gene encodes CDR1 MNHEY and CDR2 SVGAGI. The table came from immunoSEQ multiplex PCR; TCRdb's copy has only in-frame clones and leaves some out. The table has 180,000 or so clones, approximately 85% seen once. This rearrangement joins TRBV6-5 to TRBJ2-1; 7 bases map to TRBD2. The TCR sequence derives from a man in his 60s with acute or convalescent COVID-19. Specimen: peripheral blood. This chain's CDR3 is CASSKLARGPGEQFF. In DNA form, the CDR3 reads TGTGCCAGCAGCAAACTAGCGCGCGGGCCTGGTGAGCAGTTCTTC.